This T cell receptor (beta chain) stems from a study of CD8 T cells in Susac syndrome. For the study at large: Patients with Susac syndrome were therapy-naive, taking corticosteroids, with some also receiving intravenous immunoglobulin, or taking intravenous immunoglobulin alone at the time their blood was drawn. Study-wide points: The authors found some 15 Susac-specific public clones in total CD8+ repertoires and five or six in CD8+ TEMRA repertoires.

The CDR3 consists of 17 residues. In germline, CDR1 is ENHRY, CDR2 SYGVKD. Trimming pared 2 bases from V and 1 base from J, leaving 17 bases between. For this clonotype: The antigen is unknown.

Through negative isolation, CD4+ and CD8+ T cells were obtained, while TEMRA cells were enriched using FACS. With random hexamers, 0.5 to 1 ug RNA was reverse transcribed. Amplification of TCR beta CDR3 was carried out by immunoSEQ multiplex PCR, which covered 54 Vbeta and 13 Jbeta segments. TCRdb re-called the immunoSEQ multiplex PCR reads with MiXCR, one entry per CDR3 protein. The sample lists about 190,000 distinct CDR3 sequences, around 95% occurring once. The sequencing input was CD8+ T cells from PBMCs. The V and J genes are TRBV10-3 and TRBJ1-1; a weak D match, TRBD1 (6 bases). The receptor was derived from a human donor with Susac syndrome. CDR3 sequence reads: CAISELPPGASNTEAFF. The CDR3 bases are TGTGCCATCAGTGAGCTCCCTCCAGGGGCTTCGAACACTGAAGCTTTCTTT.